These T cell receptor beta chains were read from a single sample in a study of T cells after yellow fever vaccination. TCRdb called the 5' RACE reads again in MiXCR, with one record for every CDR3 protein. The sample includes under 50,000 distinct CDR3 sequences, more than 6% of them seen just once. Sequencing was performed on PBMCs, either bulk or a sorted T-cell subset (CD4+, CD8+, memory, or dextramer-sorted; not recorded which), taken 45 days after the yellow fever booster vaccination. Source of these receptors: a man younger than 45 who received the YFV17D yellow fever vaccine. Each CDR3 is given with its conserved first and last residue. Fields, in order: D gene, V gene, J gene, clone size, CDR3 protein, CDR3 DNA. A D gene is named only where the DNA matches it firmly. Expanded clones are given a class, and other clones once, few, many or no size at all.

D gene: -; V gene: TRBV30; J gene: TRBJ2-1; clone size: few; CDR3 protein: CAWSPGGYSYNEQFF; CDR3 DNA: TGTGCCTGGAGCCCGGGCGGATACTCCTACAATGAGCAGTTCTTC
D gene: TRBD2; V gene: TRBV6-5; J gene: TRBJ2-1; clone size: many; CDR3 protein: CASRAAILAGDVGEQFF; CDR3 DNA: TGTGCCAGCAGGGCCGCCATCCTAGCGGGAGATGTCGGTGAGCAGTTCTTC
D gene: TRBD1; V gene: TRBV20-1; J gene: TRBJ2-7; clone size: few; CDR3 protein: CSAYGDRVYEQYF; CDR3 DNA: TGCAGTGCCTACGGGGACAGAGTATACGAGCAGTACTTC
D gene: TRBD1; V gene: TRBV7-9; J gene: TRBJ2-7; clone size: medium-sized; CDR3 protein: CASSFGQGARGEQYF; CDR3 DNA: TGTGCCAGCAGCTTCGGACAGGGGGCGAGGGGCGAGCAGTACTTC
D gene: TRBD2; V gene: TRBV20-1; J gene: TRBJ2-1; clone size: -; CDR3 protein: CSARAVSEPSGRALFGDEQFF; CDR3 DNA: TGCAGTGCTAGAGCGGTGTCGGAGCCTAGCGGGAGGGCCCTCTTTGGGGATGAGCAGTTCTTC
D gene: TRBD1; V gene: TRBV7-2; J gene: TRBJ2-7; clone size: many; CDR3 protein: CASSAPGQGSYEQYF; CDR3 DNA: TGTGCCAGCAGCGCACCGGGACAGGGGTCCTACGAGCAGTACTTC
D gene: -; V gene: TRBV29-1; J gene: TRBJ2-7; clone size: many; CDR3 protein: CSVAAGTSYEQYF; CDR3 DNA: TGCAGCGTTGCGGCGGGGACATCCTACGAGCAGTACTTC
D gene: TRBD2; V gene: TRBV20-1; J gene: TRBJ2-1; clone size: many; CDR3 protein: CSARGGGSGIYNEQFF; CDR3 DNA: TGCAGTGCTAGAGGGGGAGGGAGCGGGATCTACAATGAGCAGTTCTTC
D gene: TRBD2; V gene: TRBV7-2; J gene: TRBJ2-1; clone size: many; CDR3 protein: CASSPPWASGGYNEQFF; CDR3 DNA: TGTGCCAGCAGCCCCCCTTGGGCTAGCGGTGGATACAATGAGCAGTTCTTC
D gene: TRBD1; V gene: TRBV7-6; J gene: TRBJ2-3; clone size: many; CDR3 protein: CASSFRRQGAADTQYF; CDR3 DNA: TGTGCCAGCAGCTTTAGACGACAGGGGGCCGCAGATACGCAGTATTTT
D gene: TRBD2; V gene: TRBV4-3; J gene: TRBJ2-6; clone size: -; CDR3 protein: CASSRERTSDSGANVLTF; CDR3 DNA: TGCGCCAGCAGCCGGGAGCGAACTAGCGACTCTGGGGCCAACGTCCTGACTTTC
D gene: -; V gene: TRBV24-1; J gene: TRBJ2-5; clone size: many; CDR3 protein: CATSDSGRNQETQYF; CDR3 DNA: TGTGCCACCAGTGACAGTGGACGGAACCAAGAGACCCAGTACTTC
D gene: TRBD2; V gene: TRBV5-1; J gene: TRBJ2-7; clone size: many; CDR3 protein: CASSLGGTNAYEQYF; CDR3 DNA: TGCGCCAGCAGCTTGGGGGGGACTAACGCCTACGAGCAGTACTTC
D gene: -; V gene: TRBV18; J gene: TRBJ2-3; clone size: few; CDR3 protein: CASSPATGRADTQYF; CDR3 DNA: TGTGCCAGCTCACCAGCGACAGGGAGGGCAGATACGCAGTATTTT
D gene: -; V gene: TRBV5-1; J gene: TRBJ2-3; clone size: many; CDR3 protein: CASSVGTPQGDTQYF; CDR3 DNA: TGCGCCAGCAGCGTGGGAACCCCTCAGGGTGATACGCAGTATTTT
D gene: TRBD2; V gene: TRBV4-2; J gene: TRBJ2-7; clone size: many; CDR3 protein: CASSQDHAAGAEQYF; CDR3 DNA: TGTGCCAGCAGCCAAGATCATGCAGCGGGAGCCGAGCAGTACTTC
D gene: -; V gene: TRBV20-1; J gene: TRBJ1-6; clone size: few; CDR3 protein: CSAAQGQQSPLHF; CDR3 DNA: TGCAGTGCTGCTCAGGGGCAGCAGTCACCCCTCCACTTT
D gene: -; V gene: TRBV15; J gene: TRBJ2-2; clone size: many; CDR3 protein: CATSVSKFTGELFF; CDR3 DNA: TGTGCCACCAGCGTTTCGAAGTTCACCGGGGAGCTGTTTTTT
D gene: TRBD2; V gene: TRBV6-5; J gene: TRBJ2-7; clone size: many; CDR3 protein: CASSYESSGRASEQYF; CDR3 DNA: TGTGCCAGCAGTTACGAATCTAGCGGGAGGGCCTCCGAGCAGTACTTC
D gene: -; V gene: TRBV6-5; J gene: TRBJ1-2; clone size: few; CDR3 protein: CASRTSGGYTF; CDR3 DNA: TGTGCCAGCAGAACTTCGGGAGGCTACACCTTC
D gene: -; V gene: TRBV6-5; J gene: TRBJ2-3; clone size: many; CDR3 protein: CASSYPQSGTDTQYF; CDR3 DNA: TGTGCCAGCAGTTACCCCCAGTCAGGCACAGATACGCAGTATTTT
D gene: -; V gene: TRBV6-5; J gene: TRBJ1-5; clone size: -; CDR3 protein: CASSGMGQPQHF; CDR3 DNA: TGTGCCAGCAGTGGAATGGGTCAGCCCCAGCATTTT
D gene: TRBD2; V gene: TRBV5-1; J gene: TRBJ2-1; clone size: -; CDR3 protein: CASSLYSGAEQFF; CDR3 DNA: TGCGCCAGCAGCTTGTATAGCGGGGCTGAGCAGTTCTTC
D gene: TRBD2; V gene: TRBV5-4; J gene: TRBJ2-7; clone size: few; CDR3 protein: CASSAGGVDEQYF; CDR3 DNA: TGTGCCAGCAGCGCGGGAGGAGTTGACGAGCAGTACTTC
D gene: -; V gene: TRBV5-4; J gene: TRBJ2-2; clone size: few; CDR3 protein: CASSLDQNTGELFF; CDR3 DNA: TGTGCCAGCAGCTTGGATCAGAACACCGGGGAGCTGTTTTTT
D gene: TRBD2; V gene: TRBV5-1; J gene: TRBJ2-1; clone size: many; CDR3 protein: CASSESGSRSSSGFF; CDR3 DNA: TGCGCCAGCAGTGAAAGCGGGAGTAGGAGCTCCTCGGGGTTCTTC
D gene: TRBD1; V gene: TRBV6-5; J gene: TRBJ2-5; clone size: many; CDR3 protein: CASRPPDRVKMAETQYF; CDR3 DNA: TGTGCCAGCAGGCCCCCGGACAGGGTAAAAATGGCAGAGACCCAGTACTTC
D gene: -; V gene: TRBV19; J gene: TRBJ1-1; clone size: many; CDR3 protein: CASKTRDHEAFF; CDR3 DNA: TGTGCCAGTAAAACGCGGGACCATGAAGCTTTCTTT
D gene: -; V gene: TRBV5-1; J gene: TRBJ2-7; clone size: -; CDR3 protein: CASSFGTRYEQYF; CDR3 DNA: TGCGCCAGCAGCTTCGGGACGCGATACGAGCAGTACTTC
D gene: TRBD2; V gene: TRBV6-5; J gene: TRBJ2-3; clone size: many; CDR3 protein: CASSYSSSGRALATQYF; CDR3 DNA: TGTGCCAGCAGTTACTCGTCTAGCGGGAGGGCCCTAGCTACGCAGTATTTT
D gene: -; V gene: TRBV19; J gene: TRBJ1-1; clone size: few; CDR3 protein: CASGGRTEAFF; CDR3 DNA: TGTGCCAGTGGGGGGCGGACTGAAGCTTTCTTT
D gene: -; V gene: TRBV3-1; J gene: TRBJ2-3; clone size: many; CDR3 protein: CASSQGLGFTDTQYF; CDR3 DNA: TGTGCCAGCAGCCAGGGTCTCGGGTTCACAGATACGCAGTATTTT
D gene: TRBD2; V gene: TRBV6-1; J gene: TRBJ2-1; clone size: many; CDR3 protein: CASSESSGRFNEQFF; CDR3 DNA: TGTGCCAGCAGTGAATCGAGCGGGAGGTTCAATGAGCAGTTCTTC
D gene: -; V gene: TRBV11-2; J gene: TRBJ2-3; clone size: -; CDR3 protein: CASSLAEAGFTDTQYF; CDR3 DNA: TGTGCCAGCAGCTTAGCCGAGGCGGGATTCACAGATACGCAGTATTTT
D gene: TRBD1; V gene: TRBV7-2; J gene: TRBJ2-5; clone size: few; CDR3 protein: CASSSVTGGAETQYF; CDR3 DNA: TGTGCCAGCAGCTCCGTCACAGGGGGCGCAGAGACCCAGTACTTC
D gene: -; V gene: TRBV5-6; J gene: TRBJ2-2; clone size: many; CDR3 protein: CASSLSPGAQSGELFF; CDR3 DNA: TGTGCCAGCAGCTTGTCTCCGGGGGCGCAGTCCGGGGAGCTGTTTTTT
D gene: -; V gene: TRBV19; J gene: TRBJ1-2; clone size: -; CDR3 protein: CASSIPGDYGYTF; CDR3 DNA: TGTGCCAGTAGTATACCAGGGGACTATGGCTACACCTTC
D gene: -; V gene: TRBV5-1; J gene: TRBJ2-3; clone size: few; CDR3 protein: CASRIQDTYTDTQYF; CDR3 DNA: TGCGCCAGCAGGATTCAGGATACTTACACAGATACGCAGTATTTT
D gene: TRBD2; V gene: TRBV7-7; J gene: TRBJ2-5; clone size: many; CDR3 protein: CASSLAAGGQETQYF; CDR3 DNA: TGTGCTAGCAGCTTAGCGGCGGGGGGGCAAGAGACCCAGTACTTC
D gene: -; V gene: TRBV30; J gene: TRBJ2-2; clone size: -; CDR3 protein: CAWMGGSGELFF; CDR3 DNA: TGTGCCTGGATGGGGGGCAGCGGGGAGCTGTTTTTT
D gene: -; V gene: TRBV29-1; J gene: TRBJ2-1; clone size: -; CDR3 protein: CSVSNNEQFF; CDR3 DNA: TGCAGCGTTTCTAACAATGAGCAGTTCTTC
D gene: TRBD2; V gene: TRBV12-3/TRBV12-4; J gene: TRBJ2-5; clone size: few; CDR3 protein: CASSVTSGRETQYF; CDR3 DNA: TGTGCCAGCAGTGTGACTAGCGGGAGAGAGACCCAGTACTTC
D gene: -; V gene: TRBV6-1; J gene: TRBJ2-5; clone size: -; CDR3 protein: CASSDTLTQYF; CDR3 DNA: TGTGCCAGCAGCGACACTCTGACCCAGTACTTC